The T cell receptor beta chain described here comes from a study of cytomegalovirus exposure and HLA in healthy donors. General study points: TCR beta sequences reportedly predicted most subjects' HLA-A and HLA-B alleles accurately. A likely sequencing artifact accounted for one observed cluster of highly shared sequence variants.

About this clone itself: Antigen unknown.

In the PCR, 60 Vbeta and 13 Jbeta primers were used. The method was immunoSEQ multiplex PCR; TCRdb's version includes in-frame clones alone and lacks a portion of them. The table shows about 160,000 clones, with roughly 77% occurring only once. The CDR3 consists of 17 residues. Trimming removed 6 bases from V and 0 bases from J; junction bases left unmatched: 7. The V gene's germline CDR1 is SNHLY and CDR2 FYNNEI. The sequence was collected from a human donor in good health. Sequenced: PBMCs. This rearrangement joins TRBV2 to TRBJ2-7; TRBD2 agrees at 14 bases. CDR3 DNA sequence: TGTGCCAGCAGAAGAGGGGGACTAGCGGGGGACTCCTACGAGCAGTACTTC. This sequence encodes CASRRGGLAGDSYEQYF.